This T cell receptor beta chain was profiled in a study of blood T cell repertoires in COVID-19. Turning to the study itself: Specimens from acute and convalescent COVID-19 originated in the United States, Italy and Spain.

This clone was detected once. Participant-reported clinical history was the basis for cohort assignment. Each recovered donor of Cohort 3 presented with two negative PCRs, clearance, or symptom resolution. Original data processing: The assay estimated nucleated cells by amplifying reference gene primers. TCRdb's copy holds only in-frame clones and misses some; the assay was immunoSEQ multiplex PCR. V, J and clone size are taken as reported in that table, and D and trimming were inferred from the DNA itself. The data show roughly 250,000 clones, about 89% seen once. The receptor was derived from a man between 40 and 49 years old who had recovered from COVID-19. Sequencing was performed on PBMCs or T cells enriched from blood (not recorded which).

CDR3 protein: CATSKEADGNTGELFF. Written as DNA, the CDR3 is TGCGCCACCTCTAAGGAGGCAGATGGGAACACCGGGGAGCTGTTTTTT. This rearrangement joins TRBV5-1 to TRBJ2-2, with D possibly being TRBD2 (5 bases). Germline V CDR1 and CDR2: SGHRS, YFSETQ. V was trimmed by 9 bases and J by 1 base, leaving 19 bases between them. The CDR3 totals 16 residues.